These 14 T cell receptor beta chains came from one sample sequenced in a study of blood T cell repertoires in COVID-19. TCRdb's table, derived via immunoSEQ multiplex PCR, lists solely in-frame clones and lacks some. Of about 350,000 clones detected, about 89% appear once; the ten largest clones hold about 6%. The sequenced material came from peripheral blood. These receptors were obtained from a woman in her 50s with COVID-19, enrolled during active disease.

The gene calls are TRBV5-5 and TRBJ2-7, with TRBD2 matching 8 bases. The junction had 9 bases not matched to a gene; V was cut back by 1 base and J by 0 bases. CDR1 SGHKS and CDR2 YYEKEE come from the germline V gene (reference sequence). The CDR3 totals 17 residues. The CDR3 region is CASSLFMAGGTSYEQYF. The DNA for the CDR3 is TGTGCCAGCAGCTTGTTCATGGCGGGAGGTACCTCCTACGAGCAGTACTTC.

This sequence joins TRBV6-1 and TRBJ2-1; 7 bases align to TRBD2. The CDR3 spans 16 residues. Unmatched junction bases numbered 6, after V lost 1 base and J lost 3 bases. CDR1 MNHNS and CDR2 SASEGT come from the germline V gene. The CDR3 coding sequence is TGTGCCAGCAGTGAAGGGGTACTAGCGCGCTACAATGAGCAGTTCTTC. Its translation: CASSEGVLARYNEQFF.

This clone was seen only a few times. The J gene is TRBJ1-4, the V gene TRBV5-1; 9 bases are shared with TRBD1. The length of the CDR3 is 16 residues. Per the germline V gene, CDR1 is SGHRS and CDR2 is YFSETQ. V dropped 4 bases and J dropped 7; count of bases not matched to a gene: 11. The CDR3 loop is CASSQIPGQGGEKLFF. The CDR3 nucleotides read TGCGCCAGCAGCCAGATCCCGGGACAGGGAGGTGAAAAACTGTTTTTT.

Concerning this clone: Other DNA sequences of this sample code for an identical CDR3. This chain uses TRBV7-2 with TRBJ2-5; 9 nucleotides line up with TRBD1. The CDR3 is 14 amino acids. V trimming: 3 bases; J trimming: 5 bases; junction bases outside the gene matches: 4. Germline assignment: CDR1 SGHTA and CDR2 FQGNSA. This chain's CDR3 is CASSLGQGFETQYF. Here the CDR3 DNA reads TGTGCCAGCAGCTTGGGACAGGGTTTTGAGACCCAGTACTTC.

The CDR3 loop reads CAIGTSIYEQFF. The CDR3 DNA is TGTGCCATCGGGACTAGTATTTATGAGCAGTTCTTC. This rearrangement joins TRBV10-3 to TRBJ2-1; 8 bases line up with TRBD2. The V gene's germline CDR1 is ENHRY and CDR2 SYGVKD. CDR3 size: 12 residues. V lost 8 bases to trimming and J lost 8 bases; unmatched junction nucleotides: 5.

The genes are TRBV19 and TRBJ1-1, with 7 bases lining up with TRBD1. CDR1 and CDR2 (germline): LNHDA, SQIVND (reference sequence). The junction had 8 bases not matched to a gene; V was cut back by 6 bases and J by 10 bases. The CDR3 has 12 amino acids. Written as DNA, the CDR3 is TGTGCCAGTAGGGAACCGACAGGGCCAGCTTTCTTT. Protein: CASREPTGPAFF.

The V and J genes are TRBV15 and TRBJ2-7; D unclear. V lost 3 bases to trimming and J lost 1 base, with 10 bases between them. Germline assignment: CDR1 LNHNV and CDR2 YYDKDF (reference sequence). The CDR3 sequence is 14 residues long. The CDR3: CATSSPPGSYEQYF. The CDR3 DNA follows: TGTGCCACCAGCAGTCCCCCAGGATCCTACGAGCAGTACTTC.

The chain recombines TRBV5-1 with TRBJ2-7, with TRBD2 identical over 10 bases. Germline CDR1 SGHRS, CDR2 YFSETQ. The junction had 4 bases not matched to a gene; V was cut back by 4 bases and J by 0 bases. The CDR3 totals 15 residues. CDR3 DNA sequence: TGCGCCAGCAGCATCGGGACTAGCGTCTCCTACGAGCAGTACTTC. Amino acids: CASSIGTSVSYEQYF.

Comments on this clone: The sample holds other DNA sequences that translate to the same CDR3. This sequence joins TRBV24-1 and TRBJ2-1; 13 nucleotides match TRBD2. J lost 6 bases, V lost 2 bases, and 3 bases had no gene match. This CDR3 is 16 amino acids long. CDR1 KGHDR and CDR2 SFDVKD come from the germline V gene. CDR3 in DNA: TGTGCCACCAGTGATTATACTAGCGGGAGGGGCAATGAGCAGTTCTTC. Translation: CATSDYTSGRGNEQFF.

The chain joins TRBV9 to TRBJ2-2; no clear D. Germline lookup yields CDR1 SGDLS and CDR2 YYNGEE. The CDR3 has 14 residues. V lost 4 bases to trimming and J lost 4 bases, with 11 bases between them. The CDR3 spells CASSPQWSTGELFF. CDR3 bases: TGTGCCAGCAGCCCCCAATGGAGCACCGGGGAGCTGTTTTTT.

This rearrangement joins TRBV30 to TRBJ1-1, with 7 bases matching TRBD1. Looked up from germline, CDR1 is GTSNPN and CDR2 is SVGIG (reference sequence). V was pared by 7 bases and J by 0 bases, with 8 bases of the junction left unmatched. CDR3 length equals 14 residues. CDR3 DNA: TGTGCCTCTCCTGCAGGGGGGATGAACACTGAAGCTTTCTTT. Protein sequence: CASPAGGMNTEAFF.

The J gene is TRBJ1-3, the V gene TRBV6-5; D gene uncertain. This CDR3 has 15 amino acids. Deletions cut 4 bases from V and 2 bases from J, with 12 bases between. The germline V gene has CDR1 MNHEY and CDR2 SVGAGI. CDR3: CASSWAGEAGNTIYF. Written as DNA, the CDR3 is TGTGCCAGCAGTTGGGCCGGGGAGGCTGGAAACACCATATATTTT.

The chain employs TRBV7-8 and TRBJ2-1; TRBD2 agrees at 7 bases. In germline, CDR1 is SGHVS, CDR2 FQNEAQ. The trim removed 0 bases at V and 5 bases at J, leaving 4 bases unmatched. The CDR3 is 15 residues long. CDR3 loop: CASSLALAGDNEQFF. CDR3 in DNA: TGTGCCAGCAGCTTAGCTCTTGCGGGAGACAATGAGCAGTTCTTC.

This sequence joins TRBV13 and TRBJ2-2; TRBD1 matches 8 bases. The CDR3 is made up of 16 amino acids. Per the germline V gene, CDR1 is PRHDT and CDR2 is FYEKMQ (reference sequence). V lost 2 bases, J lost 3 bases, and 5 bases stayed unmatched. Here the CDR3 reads CASSLTGQEYTGELFF. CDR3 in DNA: TGTGCCAGCAGCTTAACGGGACAGGAGTACACCGGGGAGCTGTTTTTT.